These 8 T cell receptor beta chains were all obtained from the same sample, sequenced in a study of shared clonotypes between healthy human individuals. The data were produced by immunoSEQ multiplex PCR, yet TCRdb's version contains in-frame clones alone and is incomplete. The repertoire holds 2 million to 2.5 million clones, with more than 85% as singletons. Sequenced sample: naive CD4+ T cells from PBMCs. Subset noted: CD45RA+ positively selected. These TCRs come from a young man in good health. Some clones in this sample may be carry-over from other donors' samples.

This sequence joins TRBV2 and TRBJ2-3, with 12 bases lining up with TRBD2. The CDR3 is 16 residues long. The V gene end was trimmed by 0 bases and the J gene end by 4 bases; junction bases not matched to a gene: 2. Per germline, CDR1 SNHLY and CDR2 FYNNEI. For the CDR3, the DNA is TGTGCCAGCAGTGAAGCGCTAGCGGGAGGGGCAGATACGCAGTATTTT. This codes for CASSEALAGGADTQYF.

In regard to this clone: Other nucleotide sequences in the sample specify the same CDR3. The V and J genes are TRBV7-2 and TRBJ2-7, with 7 positions matching TRBD2. The CDR3 has 12 amino acids. Germline assignment: CDR1 SGHTA and CDR2 FQGNSA. V dropped 5 bases and J dropped 3; count of bases not matched to a gene: 1. CDR3 in DNA: TGTGCCAGCAGCGCTAGCGGCTACGAGCAGTACTTC. Translating it yields CASSASGYEQYF.

The J gene is TRBJ1-2, the V gene TRBV5-1, with a possible D match to TRBD1 (6 bases). The germline CDR1 and CDR2 sequences are SGHRS and YFSETQ. V lost 0 bases, J lost 8 bases, and 17 bases lay in between. This CDR3 spans 15 amino acids. The CDR3 nucleotides are TGCGCCAGCAGCTTGGCGGCAGGACAGTCGGGAGGCTACACCTTC. Residues: CASSLAAGQSGGYTF.

The CDR3 here is CASSSWTGGTDTQYF. The DNA for the CDR3 is TGTGCCAGCAGTTCTTGGACAGGGGGAACAGATACGCAGTATTTT. V is TRBV28 and J is TRBJ2-3, with TRBD1 identical over 10 bases. Germline V gives CDR1 MDHEN, CDR2 SYDVKM. Unmatched junction bases numbered 4, after V lost 4 bases and J lost 3 bases. The CDR3 extends over 15 amino acids.

The chain has TRBV19 and TRBJ2-3, with D possibly TRBD2 on 5 matching bases. Trimming removed 2 bases at V and 3 bases at J, with 12 bases between. The CDR3 extends over 15 amino acids. CDR1 LNHDA and CDR2 SQIVND come from the germline V gene (reference sequence). Here the CDR3 DNA reads TGTGCCAGTAGTATAATTGGAGGTAGGACAGATACGCAGTATTTT. Its protein product is CASSIIGGRTDTQYF.

J is TRBJ2-7 and V is TRBV2; 14 bases line up with TRBD2. The CDR3 extends over 14 amino acids. CDR1 is SNHLY and CDR2 is FYNNEI in the germline V gene. V shed 7 bases and J 4 bases; nucleotides not matched to a gene: 3. The DNA for the CDR3 is TGTGCCAGCACCGGACTAGCGGGAGGTTACGAGCAGTACTTC. Translated: CASTGLAGGYEQYF.

This clone was seen only once. The V gene is TRBV7-3, the J gene TRBJ1-2, with TRBD1 matching 7 bases. The CDR3 length is 13 residues. Trimming removed 4 bases from V and 6 bases from J; junction bases left unmatched: 5. Germline values: CDR1 SGHTA, CDR2 FQGTGA. The chain's CDR3 is CASSSTGTDGYTF. CDR3 DNA: TGTGCCAGCAGCTCGACAGGGACGGATGGCTACACCTTC. Combining the CDR3 with reference TRBV7-3 and TRBJ1-2 gives the whole variable domain GAGVSQTPSNKVTEKGKYVELRCDPISGHTALYWYRQSLGQGPEFLIYFQGTGAADDSGLPNDRFFAVRPEGSVSTLKIQRTERGDSAVYLCASSSTGTDGYTFGSGTRLTVV.

The rearrangement joins TRBV28 to TRBJ2-5; TRBD2 agrees at 7 bases. Germline assignment: CDR1 MDHEN and CDR2 SYDVKM. V shed 0 bases and J 4 bases; nucleotides not matched to a gene: 14. The CDR3 totals 18 residues. The CDR3 DNA is TGTGCCAGCAGTTTATGGGGGTCTAGCGGATCCCGTAGAGAGACCCAGTACTTC. Translation: CASSLWGSSGSRRETQYF.